This T cell receptor (beta chain) stems from a study of PD-1 blockade in classical Hodgkin lymphoma. Study-level information: Every 2 weeks, patients had 3 mg/kg nivolumab intravenously. General study points: Possible causes of repertoire differences, disease activity or prior therapy, remain undefined.

CDR1 and CDR2 from the germline V gene are MNHNY and SVGAGI (reference sequence). V lost 7 bases to trimming and J lost 4 bases, with 12 bases between them. The CDR3 is 13 amino acids. Every patient was affected by relapse after autologous stem cell transplantation, while exposure to brentuximab vedotin was not uniform. This clone has just a few counts. Its specificity is unknown. Sequencing was performed with immunoSEQ multiplex PCR; in TCRdb, only in-frame clones are kept and a portion is missing. The sample includes about 26,000 clones, around two thirds seen only once; the top ten take 10% to 15%.

The specimen comprised peripheral blood mononuclear cells (PBMCs), sampled before the second cycle of nivolumab. The chain recombines TRBV6-6 with TRBJ2-3; D remains unclear. This sequence was found in a human donor with classical Hodgkin lymphoma. The CDR3 DNA follows: TGTGCCAGCACCCCGGAGCTAGCAGATACGCAGTATTTT. Its translation: CASTPELADTQYF.